This entry describes one T cell receptor beta chain. With 0 bases clipped from V and 6 bases from J, the junction kept 10 bases outside the gene matches. CDR1 and CDR2 from the germline V gene are MDHEN and SYDVKM. There are 16 residues in the CDR3. These data belong to a study of blood T cell repertoires in COVID-19. Study-wide context: The United States, Italy and Spain were the sources of the acute and convalescent COVID-19 samples. The cDNA or gDNA used as material had been derived from T cells, B-cell-depleted T cells, or PBMCs.

Authors' methods: Estimates of nucleated cell counts were drawn from the amplification of reference gene primers. Here immunoSEQ multiplex PCR was the method, and the copy in TCRdb shows in-frame clones only, minus some. V, J and clone size derive from that table, while D and trimming were established from the DNA sequence. Found here are approximately 110,000 clones, 85% of them singletons; the top ten hold under 3.5%. The gene calls are TRBV28 and TRBJ1-1; 7 bases align to TRBD1. The source of this sequence is a woman of 80 years or more with COVID-19, enrolled during active disease. Specimen: peripheral blood. CDR3 DNA sequence: TGTGCCAGCAGTTTATGGACAGGGCGTTTCACCTCTGAAGCTTTCTTT. This codes for CASSLWTGRFTSEAFF.